This T cell receptor (beta chain) appears in the sequencing data of a study of CD4 and CD8 cells across lung adenocarcinoma regions. Localized lung adenocarcinoma, a non-small cell lung cancer, affected the donors. The ends were cut back, 0 bases at V and 4 bases at J, with 13 bases in the middle. Looked up from germline, CDR1 is SGDLS and CDR2 is YYNGEE. The CDR3 extends over 16 amino acids. In its sample, this clonotype was seen a few times. TCRdb reprocessed the PCR reads with MiXCR, giving one entry per CDR3 protein. The repertoire has about 19,000 distinct CDR3 sequences, roughly 56% of them found once; the top ten carry around a quarter.

The chain carries TRBV9 and TRBJ2-2; D is perhaps TRBD2 (5 bases). Sequenced: CD8+ T cells from the center of a lung tumor. The clonotype comes from a female donor with lung adenocarcinoma. The CD4 and CD8 labels of this study may be unreliable. CDR3: CASSVGVGVSTGELFF. CDR3 sequence (DNA): TGTGCCAGCAGCGTAGGGGTGGGAGTGAGCACCGGGGAGCTGTTTTTT.